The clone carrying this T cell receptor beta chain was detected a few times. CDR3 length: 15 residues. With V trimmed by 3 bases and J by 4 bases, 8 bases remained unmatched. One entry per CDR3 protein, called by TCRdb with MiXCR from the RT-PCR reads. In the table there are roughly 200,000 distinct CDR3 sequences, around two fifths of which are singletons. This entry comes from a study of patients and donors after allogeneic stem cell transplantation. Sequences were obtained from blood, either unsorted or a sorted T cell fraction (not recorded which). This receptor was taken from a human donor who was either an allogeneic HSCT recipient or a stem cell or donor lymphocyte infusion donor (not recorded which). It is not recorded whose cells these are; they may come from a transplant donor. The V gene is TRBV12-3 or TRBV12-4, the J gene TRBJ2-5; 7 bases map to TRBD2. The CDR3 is CASSLRLAVGETQYF. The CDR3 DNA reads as TGTGCCAGCAGTTTGCGACTAGCCGTGGGAGAGACCCAGTACTTC.